The TCR beta chain described here comes from a study of T cells in narcolepsy (dated by TCRdb to 2016 to 2019). Notes on the research overall: Patients with narcolepsy type 1 or type 2 (NT1, NT2) and healthy control donors were enrolled in the study. To look for autoreactive T cells in narcolepsy patients that target self-antigens of hypocretin neurons (hypocretin, TRIB2), the study used TCR Vbeta sequencing to follow clonotypes in blood and CSF. General study outcomes and caveats: Plots comparing CSF and blood CD4+ T cell clonotypes from the same patient highlighted HCRT-specific and TRIB2-specific autoreactive clonotypes. Patients and controls had comparable numbers of sequenced blood memory CD4+ clonotypes, averaging about 37,000 and 33,000, respectively. According to the report, autoreactive clonotypes were detected serially in the blood of the same patients and of different patients, but not in healthy controls. No sequences matching autoreactive T cell clones were contained in some blood memory CD4+ repertoires from patients and controls.

From the cysteine up to the phenylalanine, the CDR3 has a length of 14 residues. The read is trimmed to its CDR3 DNA, 42 bases read in frame from base 1. The library was built by means of the immunoSEQ multiplex PCR assay. The table comes from immuneACCESS by way of TCRdb, which keeps in-frame sequences with V and J called. Part of the clones is missing from these tables; in studies checked, under half for an unresolved V gene and the rest for unknown reasons. The sample has 37,000 or so clones on record, under 85% of them singletons. The ten largest clones take up under 2% of the sample. Details on this clone: Its antigen is not yet known. No base quality values were provided; no much bigger clone lies one nucleotide off.

For TCR Vbeta sequencing, memory CD4+ T cells were sorted ex vivo from the peripheral blood of both healthy controls and narcolepsy patients. This clonotype was obtained from a human donor with narcolepsy. The specimen sequenced was CD45RA- memory CD4+ T cells from PBMCs. This specimen's cell subset or site label, per the study, means: memory T cells sorted ex vivo from peripheral blood. The receptor chain draws on TRBV12-1 and TRBJ1-6. TRBV12-1 is recorded as a pseudogene. The CDR3 in this case is CASSFEGRGSPLHF. The DNA sequence is given as TGTGCCAGCAGCTTTGAAGGGAGAGGTTCACCCCTCCACTTT.